Listed below are T cell receptor beta chains from one sample, sequenced in a study of T-cell memory formation after mild COVID-19. In TCRdb, the 5' RACE reads were re-called with MiXCR into one record per CDR3 protein. The table records 350,000 or so distinct CDR3 sequences, 20% to 25% of them present only once. The specimen was PBMCs or a T cell subset sorted from them (not recorded which). The receptor source for this set is a man younger than 35 who had mild COVID-19 (a few samples of this study predate the infection). Cell type and time point are not known. CDR3s include the opening cysteine and the closing phenylalanine or tryptophan. Fields, in order: V gene, J gene, D gene, CDR3 protein. A D gene is named only where the DNA matches it firmly.

TRBV10-3,TRBJ2-3,NA,CAISESGPADTQYF
TRBV18,TRBJ2-7,TRBD1,CASSLRQGYYEQYF
TRBV27,TRBJ2-7,NA,CASSPLDFYEQYF
TRBV7-2,TRBJ2-1,TRBD2,CASSRLAGNYNEQFF
TRBV5-1,TRBJ1-2,TRBD1,CASRKGTGEYGYTF
TRBV6-2/TRBV6-3,TRBJ2-1,TRBD2,CASSYSALGLVNEQFF
TRBV3-1,TRBJ1-5,NA,CASSHDDVQPQHF
TRBV9,TRBJ1-2,NA,CASTELKGSYTF
TRBV12-3/TRBV12-4,TRBJ1-3,TRBD1,CASSLVQGAPGNTIYF
TRBV6-5,TRBJ1-1,NA,CASRGRGNTEAFF
TRBV20-1,TRBJ1-6,NA,CSARAWRINSPLHF
TRBV5-1,TRBJ1-1,TRBD1,CASNPGGDPQAFF
TRBV10-3,TRBJ2-3,NA,CAISIGARSTDTQYF
TRBV7-9,TRBJ2-7,NA,CASSGGAYEQYF
TRBV7-2,TRBJ2-6,NA,CASSWGAPRAGANVLTF
TRBV29-1,TRBJ2-7,NA,CSVEGTYEQYF
TRBV6-5,TRBJ2-5,TRBD2,CASSYSIFSGGGRETQYF